The present T cell receptor (beta chain) was sequenced within a study of blood T cells in healthy people across ages. Per the germline V gene, CDR1 is LNHNV and CDR2 is YYDKDF (reference sequence). The CDR3 has 15 residues. The authors ran a second PCR of roughly 6 to 11 cycles using a sample-barcoded 5' primer and a J-beta primer mix. Every single cDNA molecule received a tag from a template-switch adaptor with 12 random nucleotides. One entry per CDR3 protein results from TCRdb running MiXCR on the 5' RACE reads. Of about 1 million distinct CDR3 sequences listed, more than 35% are singletons. What was sequenced was blood. The receptor was isolated from a woman aged 55-69 years in good health. The V gene is TRBV15, the J gene TRBJ2-5; 8 bases align to TRBD2. The J call could be wrong; TRBJ2-7 is a better fit for the DNA end. The CDR3 nucleotides are TGTGCCACCAGCACCACGGGACTAGGGGGATACGAGCAGTACTTC. Protein: CATSTTGLGGYEQYF.